This TCR beta chain came from a study of blood T cell repertoires in COVID-19. For the study at large: Sites in the United States, Italy and Spain provided acute and convalescent COVID-19 samples. T cells, B-cell-depleted T cells, or PBMCs supplied cDNA or gDNA.

CDR1 is SGHTA, CDR2 FQGNSA, per germline. CDR3 length: 18 amino acids. The ends lost 4 bases at V and 5 bases at J; junction bases unmatched: 11. Authors' data handling: The authors estimated nucleated cell counts from reference gene primer amplification. Repertoires were generated with immunoSEQ multiplex PCR, while TCRdb's copy carries only in-frame clones and drops some. From that table come the V and J calls and clone size; the DNA was used to work out D and trimming. The sample lists more than 65,000 clones; roughly 80% were seen once. The clonotype originates from a man in his sixties with active or convalescent COVID-19. Sequencing input: peripheral blood. The V and J genes are TRBV7-2 and TRBJ2-5; TRBD2 matches 15 bases. The CDR3 DNA is TGTGCCAGCAGCTGGGGGACTAGCGGGGGGAAACTAGGGGAGACCCAGTACTTC. Its translation is CASSWGTSGGKLGETQYF.